What follows are 28 T cell receptor beta chains derived from one specimen sequenced in a study of graft-versus-host responses after intestinal transplantation. Their specific antigens are unknown. The data were produced by immunoSEQ multiplex PCR, yet TCRdb's version contains in-frame clones alone and is incomplete. This table holds about 93,000 clones, approximately 92% found once. Sequencing was performed on unstimulated CD8+ T cells sorted from spleen or lymph node cells, taken before intestinal transplant. The receptors were gathered from a human donor who received an intestinal transplant.

The V gene is TRBV19, the J gene TRBJ2-1; no clear D gene. Germline loops: CDR1 LNHDA, CDR2 SQIVND (reference sequence). Trimming shortened V by 3 bases and J by 6 bases, and 15 bases separated the two germline ends. CDR3 length equals 15 residues. CDR3 bases: TGTGCCAGTAGTATTGCATCTCTAGGAAGCAATGAGCAGTTCTTC. Amino acids: CASSIASLGSNEQFF.

The chain links TRBV30 to TRBJ1-3; TRBD1 matches 10 bases. V shed 4 bases and J 8 bases; nucleotides not matched to a gene: 5. CDR3 length: 13 amino acids. Germline lookup yields CDR1 GTSNPN and CDR2 SVGIG (reference sequence). The CDR3 region has the DNA TGTGCCTGGACCTCCGGGACAGGGGACACCATATATTTT. It encodes CAWTSGTGDTIYF.

As regards this clone: This specimen includes other DNA sequences encoding the same CDR3. This rearrangement joins TRBV9 to TRBJ2-7; 11 bases are shared with TRBD2. Trimming cost V 2 bases and J 4 bases; bases outside gene matches: 2. The CDR3 has 14 residues. CDR1 is SGDLS, CDR2 YYNGEE, per germline. The CDR3 DNA sequence: TGTGCCAGCAGCGTCACTAGCGGGAGTTACGAGCAGTACTTC. As protein: CASSVTSGSYEQYF.

This clone was recorded once. The rearrangement links TRBV4-1 to TRBJ2-2; 9 bases agree with TRBD2. This CDR3 is 15 amino acids long. The V and J ends lost 1 base and 3 bases, in that order; junction bases with no gene match: 0. CDR1 and CDR2 from the germline V gene are MGHRA and YSYEKL. The CDR3 is CASSQVAGDTGELFF. CDR3 sequence (DNA): TGCGCCAGCAGCCAAGTAGCGGGGGACACCGGGGAGCTGTTTTTT.

The chain is built from TRBV6-1 and TRBJ1-6; TRBD1 aligns across 7 bases. Unmatched junction bases numbered 11, after V lost 1 base and J lost 8 bases. This CDR3 is 17 amino acids long. Germline V gene data show CDR1 as MNHNS and CDR2 as SASEGT. For the CDR3, the DNA is TGTGCCAGCAGTGAAGTGGTAGGGGGCGGCTTGGATTCACCCCTCCACTTT. It yields the protein CASSEVVGGGLDSPLHF.

The CDR3 spells CASSMSGAYEQYF. DNA for the CDR3: TGTGCCAGTAGTATGTCGGGGGCCTACGAGCAGTACTTC. The chain links TRBV19 to TRBJ2-7; possible D gene TRBD2, 6 bases. V dropped 3 bases and J dropped 2 bases, with 8 bases sitting between them. The CDR3 length is 13 residues. Germline V gene data show CDR1 as LNHDA and CDR2 as SQIVND (reference sequence).

This chain uses TRBV6-1 with TRBJ2-5; no reliable D call. The J call may be mistaken, given a closer DNA end match to TRBJ2-7. The CDR3 sequence is 10 residues long. Germline V gene lookup returns CDR1 MNHNS and CDR2 SASEGT. CDR3 sequence (DNA): TGTGCCAGCCTCTCCTACGAGCAGTACTTC. It is translated as CASLSYEQYF.

V usage is TRBV19 and J usage is TRBJ2-1; 7 bases fit TRBD2. V lost 7 bases, J lost 5 bases, and 8 bases stayed unmatched. CDR1 and CDR2 (germline): LNHDA, SQIVND (reference sequence). The CDR3 has 14 amino acids. Here the CDR3 reads CASISLADNNEQFF. For the CDR3, the DNA is TGTGCCAGTATCAGTCTAGCGGATAACAATGAGCAGTTCTTC.

On this clone: The germline gene is not matched at one end of the junction; a read error may be the cause. This chain joins TRBV5-1 and TRBJ1-2; D remains unclear. The CDR3 has 15 residues. In germline, CDR1 is SGHRS, CDR2 YFSETQ. The CDR3 DNA sequence: TGCGCCAGCAGCTCTCCGTGGAGGCGTAACGATGGCTACACCTTC. It specifies CASSSPWRRNDGYTF.

This clone occurred once. The chain combines TRBV11-2 with TRBJ2-7, with D perhaps TRBD2 (6 bases). This CDR3 contains 14 residues. The V and J ends lost 5 bases and 2 bases respectively, with 13 bases between them. Germline CDR1 and CDR2: SGHAT and FQNNGV. Here the CDR3 reads CASSHPGETYEQYF. For the CDR3, the DNA is TGTGCCAGCAGCCACCCGGGAGAAACCTACGAGCAGTACTTC.

The V gene is TRBV27, the J gene TRBJ1-1; 10 bases align to TRBD1. The CDR3 length is 15 residues. Germline trimming cut 3 bases from V and 4 bases from J; bases unmatched to any gene: 5. The germline CDR1 and CDR2 sequences are MNHEY and SMNVEV (reference sequence). CDR3 loop: CASSFPGQGITEAFF. The DNA for the CDR3 is TGTGCCAGCAGTTTCCCGGGACAGGGGATCACTGAAGCTTTCTTT.

This chain joins TRBV7-9 and TRBJ1-2; TRBD1 aligns across 8 bases. This CDR3 has 14 amino acids. The V segment lost 4 bases and the J segment 4 bases; nucleotides outside the gene matches: 5. Per germline, CDR1 SEHNR and CDR2 FQNEAQ (reference sequence). As DNA, the CDR3 is TGTGCCAGCAGCTCGATCGGGACAGGCTATGGCTACACCTTC. It codes for CASSSIGTGYGYTF.

This clone showed up just once. The V and J genes are TRBV27 and TRBJ2-3, with TRBD2 matching over 9 bases. J was trimmed by 5 bases and V by 3 bases; bases with no gene match: 6. Germline CDR1 and CDR2: MNHEY and SMNVEV (reference sequence). CDR3 length equals 15 residues. The DNA for the CDR3 is TGTGCCAGCAGTTTGGCGGGGGGGGTGATAGATACGCAGTATTTT. Its protein product is CASSLAGGVIDTQYF.

The chain employs TRBV29-1 and TRBJ1-5; possibly TRBD1 for D (5 bases). V dropped 6 bases and J dropped 4 bases, with 13 bases sitting between them. The CDR3 length is 13 residues. Germline CDR1 is SQVTM and CDR2 is ANQGSEA. Here the CDR3 reads CSVRTGRNQPQHF. DNA for the CDR3: TGCAGCGTCCGAACAGGCCGGAATCAGCCCCAGCATTTT.

The CDR3 bases are TGTGCCAGCGCCCGGCCTAATTCGGGTGAGCAGTTCTTC. Protein sequence: CASARPNSGEQFF. The chain recombines TRBV6-4 with TRBJ2-1; D uncertain. This CDR3 has 13 residues. Germline loops: CDR1 MRHNA, CDR2 SNTAGT. The V end was cut by 8 bases, the J end by 9 bases, with 17 bases between.

V usage is TRBV4-1 and J usage is TRBJ2-1; 14 bases match TRBD2. Trimming removed 4 bases from V and 6 bases from J; junction bases left unmatched: 11. Germline V gives CDR1 MGHRA, CDR2 YSYEKL. The CDR3 is made up of 18 amino acids. CDR3 in amino acids: CASSLIMAGLAGANEQFF. CDR3 sequence (DNA): TGCGCCAGCAGCCTGATTATGGCGGGACTAGCGGGAGCCAATGAGCAGTTCTTC.

This chain connects TRBV23-1 to TRBJ1-1, with a possible D match to TRBD1 (5 bases). TRBV23-1 is labeled an ORF, and its function is uncertain. V was cut by 0 bases and J by 1 base, with 18 bases left in between. The CDR3 runs to 18 residues. The CDR3 DNA follows: TGCGCCAGCAGTCAATCAGCCGGGGGGTACGTCCCGAACACTGAAGCTTTCTTT. This sequence encodes CASSQSAGGYVPNTEAFF.

The chain joins TRBV5-6 to TRBJ2-7; the D gene is possibly TRBD2 (6 bases). CDR1 and CDR2 from the germline V gene are SGHDT and YYEEEE. V dropped 1 base and J dropped 6 bases, with 14 bases sitting between them. The CDR3 covers 14 residues. In DNA, the CDR3 is TGTGCCAGCAGCTTGTTTGGAGGGTCGGGCGAGCAGTACTTC. Protein product: CASSLFGGSGEQYF. The full variable domain, rest sourced from reference TRBV5-6 and TRBJ2-7, is DAGVTQSPTHLIKTRGQQVTLRCSPKSGHDTVSWYQQALGQGPQFIFQYYEEEERQRGNFPDRFSGHQFPNYSSELNVNALLLGDSALYLCASSLFGGSGEQYFGPGTRLTVT.

J is TRBJ1-1 and V is TRBV4-2, with a tentative D call TRBD1 (5 bases). This CDR3 is 15 amino acids long. Germline V gene lookup returns CDR1 LGHNA and CDR2 YNFKEQ. V gave up 0 bases and J gave up 0 bases, with 8 bases separating them. CDR3 sequence (DNA): TGTGCCAGCAGCCAAGAACTACAGGTGAACACTGAAGCTTTCTTT. Residues: CASSQELQVNTEAFF.

This chain links TRBV11-2 with TRBJ2-7; 9 nucleotides line up with TRBD2. In germline, CDR1 is SGHAT, CDR2 FQNNGV. The J segment lost 11 bases and the V segment lost 6 bases, leaving 5 bases of the junction unmatched. The CDR3 is made up of 11 amino acids. The DNA of the CDR3 is TGTGCCAGCAGTATTGGGACTAGCAAGTACTTC. Its translation is CASSIGTSKYF.

The V call is TRBV10-3, the J call TRBJ1-3; no clear D gene. V shed 2 bases and J shed 2 bases, with 4 bases lying between them. CDR1 ENHRY and CDR2 SYGVKD come from the germline V gene. The CDR3 totals 13 residues. The CDR3 is CAISETTGNTIYF. The CDR3 DNA reads TGTGCCATCAGTGAGACAACTGGAAACACCATATATTTT.

A single count supports this clone. This sequence joins TRBV6-5 and TRBJ2-3, with D possibly being TRBD1 (5 bases). The CDR3 is made up of 14 amino acids. The V and J ends lost 5 bases and 3 bases respectively, with 12 bases between them. Germline CDR1 MNHEY, CDR2 SVGAGI. CDR3 sequence (DNA): TGTGCCAGCAGTCCATACAGGAGAACAGATACGCAGTATTTT. This sequence encodes CASSPYRRTDTQYF.

The chain recombines TRBV30 with TRBJ1-6, with TRBD1 matching over 11 bases. The J segment lost 9 bases and the V segment lost 0 bases, leaving 1 base of the junction unmatched. CDR1 is GTSNPN and CDR2 is SVGIG in the germline V gene (reference sequence). The CDR3 extends over 14 amino acids. The CDR3 sequence is CAWSVGTGGSPLHF. Written as DNA, the CDR3 is TGTGCCTGGAGTGTAGGGACAGGGGGTTCACCCCTCCACTTT.

This clone was seen a single time. The CDR3, as DNA: TGTGCCAGCAGCCAAGATCTGTCCGGGACAGGCCCTGAAAAACTGTTTTTT. Translation: CASSQDLSGTGPEKLFF. J is TRBJ1-4 and V is TRBV14; the match to TRBD1 covers 8 bases. Per germline, CDR1 SGHDN and CDR2 FVKESK. This CDR3 has 17 residues. J gave up 7 bases and V 0 bases, and 10 bases lay outside the gene matches.

The chain couples TRBV27 to TRBJ1-2; possibly TRBD1 for D (5 bases). The germline V gene encodes CDR1 MNHEY and CDR2 SMNVEV (reference sequence). Trimming pared 5 bases from V and 4 bases from J, leaving 11 bases between. The CDR3 consists of 13 residues. The CDR3 protein is CASSPTGLYGYTF. In DNA, the CDR3 is TGTGCCAGCAGTCCCACAGGCCTCTATGGCTACACCTTC.

The rearrangement uses TRBV6-1 and TRBJ2-7; TRBD2 might be the D (5 bases). The germline gives CDR1 MNHNS, CDR2 SASEGT. Trimming stripped 6 bases from V and 2 bases from J, with 11 bases between. The CDR3 contains 13 residues. CDR3 region: CASRATSPYEQYF. The CDR3 region has the DNA TGTGCCAGCAGAGCAACTAGTCCCTACGAGCAGTACTTC.

The chain is built from TRBV27 and TRBJ1-2, with D hard to call. V was shortened by 0 bases and J by 1 base, with 12 bases between the two germline ends. CDR1 is MNHEY and CDR2 is SMNVEV in the germline V gene (reference sequence). This CDR3 is 16 amino acids long. The CDR3 DNA reads as TGTGCCAGCAGTTTATCTGGAGGGTTAGGTAACTATGGCTACACCTTC. It specifies CASSLSGGLGNYGYTF.

This clone was counted between two and nine times. This rearrangement joins TRBV5-1 to TRBJ1-1; D uncertain. This CDR3 region has 13 residues. V was pared by 2 bases and J by 1 base, with 6 bases between. CDR1 is SGHRS and CDR2 is YFSETQ in the germline V gene. In DNA, the CDR3 is TGCGCCAGCAGCTTCGCGGGGAACACTGAAGCTTTCTTT. This translates into CASSFAGNTEAFF.